This T cell receptor (beta chain) was identified during a study of spatial heterogeneity in lung cancer. Background on the study: Consistently, beta-chain sequences turned up in larger numbers than alpha-chain sequences did.

With V trimmed by 1 base and J by 5 bases, 2 bases remained unmatched. This CDR3 region has 14 residues. Germline V gene lookup returns CDR1 LGHDT and CDR2 YNNKEL (reference sequence). Details on this clonotype: The antigen is undetermined.

Time point indicated: sample taken at primary tumor resection. Unsorted whole RNA samples from tumor, nontumor lung or frozen PBMC were sequenced. The donor group consisted of 55 to 85 patients who had untreated, early-stage non-small cell lung cancer. Study results and caveats: Ubiquitous expanded tumor TCRs were observed in blood more at resection than follow-up.

Each molecule of TCR cDNA was tagged with one unique molecular identifier. In TCRdb, the 5' RACE reads were re-called with MiXCR into one record per CDR3 protein. Here the sample spans roughly 70,000 distinct CDR3 sequences, about an eighth being singletons. V gene TRBV3-1 combines with J gene TRBJ2-1; 7 bases are a match to TRBD2. Sequencing used PBMCs, obtained at surgery. The TCR originated in a male donor with early-stage non-small cell lung cancer. The CDR3 reads CASSQGGGDNEQFF. The CDR3, as DNA: TGTGCCAGCAGCCAAGGGGGGGGAGACAATGAGCAGTTCTTC.